These 20 T cell receptor beta chains were sequenced from one sample in a study of T cell responses to AZD1222 COVID-19 vaccine. Repertoires were generated with immunoSEQ multiplex PCR, while TCRdb's copy carries only in-frame clones and drops some. The table includes over 100,000 clones, 86% detected once. The material was peripheral blood, obtained on day 0 of AZD1222 vaccination. The receptor source for this set is an adult in good health.

V usage is TRBV9 and J usage is TRBJ1-3; D is unresolved. Trimming pared 3 bases from V and 4 bases from J, leaving 14 bases between. In germline, CDR1 is SGDLS, CDR2 YYNGEE. CDR3 length: 15 residues. CDR3 coding DNA: TGTGCCAGCAGCGCGAGCCCCGATCGAGGAAACACCATATATTTT. It is translated as CASSASPDRGNTIYF.

The V call is TRBV28, the J call TRBJ1-1; 8 bases fit TRBD1. The CDR3 extends over 14 amino acids. Germline CDR1 is MDHEN and CDR2 is SYDVKM. Losses at the gene ends were 5 bases for V and 0 bases for J; bases not matched to a gene: 2. The DNA for the CDR3 is TGTGCCAGCAGTGCAGGGGGCCTGAACACTGAAGCTTTCTTT. Its protein is CASSAGGLNTEAFF.

A note on this clone: Other DNA sequences within the sample encode an identical CDR3. This chain links TRBV11-2 with TRBJ2-7, with D uncertain. Trimming left V 5 bases short and J 3 bases short, with 11 bases between. Germline CDR1 and CDR2: SGHAT and FQNNGV. This CDR3 has 13 residues. The DNA of the CDR3 is TGTGCCAGCAGCCTGAGAAGCAACTACGAGCAGTACTTC. It codes for CASSLRSNYEQYF.

The genes are TRBV6-2 or TRBV6-3 and TRBJ1-2, with 7 nucleotides matching TRBD1. V shed 2 bases, J shed 8 bases, and the junction held 5 bases outside the gene matches. Germline V gene data show CDR1 as MNHEY and CDR2 as SVGEGT. The CDR3 sequence is 13 residues long. The CDR3 is CASSYPAGGGYTF. DNA of the CDR3: TGTGCCAGCAGTTACCCGGCAGGGGGAGGCTACACCTTC.

V gene TRBV25-1 combines with J gene TRBJ2-3; 10 nucleotides match TRBD2. This CDR3 is built from 16 residues. The V segment lost 4 bases and the J segment 2 bases; nucleotides outside the gene matches: 6. In germline, CDR1 is MGHDK, CDR2 SYGVNS. Written as DNA, the CDR3 is TGTGCCAGCAGTGCCCTAGCGGGGGCCTCCACAGATACGCAGTATTTT. It translates to CASSALAGASTDTQYF.

The V gene is TRBV19, the J gene TRBJ1-1; TRBD1 matches at 7 bases. V lost 8 bases to trimming and J lost 4 bases; unmatched junction nucleotides: 10. There are 14 residues in the CDR3. Germline V gene lookup returns CDR1 LNHDA and CDR2 SQIVND (reference sequence). CDR3 in amino acids: CASYRQGVFTEAFF. For the CDR3, the DNA is TGTGCCAGTTATAGACAGGGAGTCTTCACTGAAGCTTTCTTT. Together with reference TRBV19 and TRBJ1-1, the CDR3 gives the full variable domain: DGGITQSPKYLFRKEGQNVTLSCEQNLNHDAMYWYRQDPGQGLRLIYYSQIVNDFQKGDIAEGYSVSREKKESFPLTVTSAQKNPTAFYLCASYRQGVFTEAFFGQGTRLTVV.

The chain recombines TRBV6-5 with TRBJ1-1, with D possibly matching TRBD1 (5 bases). CDR1 and CDR2 from the germline V gene are MNHEY and SVGAGI. This CDR3 has 14 amino acids. Trimming stripped 4 bases from V and 1 base from J, with 10 bases between. Here the CDR3 reads CASSSLGGNTEAFF. In DNA, the CDR3 is TGTGCCAGCAGTTCCCTCGGGGGGAACACTGAAGCTTTCTTT.

This chain connects TRBV7-2 to TRBJ1-1; D possibly corresponds to TRBD1 (6 bases). CDR1 and CDR2 (germline): SGHTA, FQGNSA. The CDR3 spans 13 residues. The germline V and J ends were trimmed by 4 bases and 4 bases, with 10 bases remaining between them. The CDR3 coding sequence is TGTGCCAGCAGCTCTTCAGGGGTCACTGAAGCTTTCTTT. This encodes CASSSSGVTEAFF.

The CDR3 DNA reads as TGTGCCAGCAGCTGGTTCAGGGGAGGGTATGTCGCCAATGAGCAGTTCTTC. Residues: CASSWFRGGYVANEQFF. The rearrangement links TRBV7-2 to TRBJ2-1; tentative D call: TRBD2 (7 bases). The germline V gene encodes CDR1 SGHTA and CDR2 FQGNSA. The CDR3 has 17 amino acids. The V and J ends lost 4 bases and 6 bases respectively, with 22 bases between them.

The rearrangement uses TRBV7-2 and TRBJ1-6; tentative D call: TRBD1 (5 bases). CDR3 size: 16 residues. The V end was cut by 4 bases, the J end by 8 bases, with 18 bases between. Germline assignment: CDR1 SGHTA and CDR2 FQGNSA. For the CDR3, the DNA is TGTGCCAGCAGCTCAATGGGCAGGGATAGCGATTCACCCCTCCACTTT. Translation gives CASSSMGRDSDSPLHF.

This clone has only a few counts. The chain is built from TRBV11-2 and TRBJ1-1, with D maybe TRBD1 (6 bases). Germline lookup yields CDR1 SGHAT and CDR2 FQNNGV. V lost 7 bases to trimming and J lost 8 bases, with 17 bases between them. The CDR3 is made up of 13 amino acids. The CDR3 nucleotides read TGTGCCAGCATCCTGACAGGAGGCCTAGAAGCTTTCTTT. It specifies CASILTGGLEAFF.

This clone was seen a handful of times. The CDR3 here is CASSIEAGQGYGYTF. The CDR3 nucleotides read TGTGCCAGTAGTATAGAAGCGGGACAGGGTTATGGCTACACCTTC. V is TRBV19 and J is TRBJ1-2, with 9 bases that match TRBD1. Germline CDR1 and CDR2: LNHDA and SQIVND (reference sequence). This CDR3 region has 15 residues. V lost 0 bases to trimming and J lost 5 bases; unmatched junction nucleotides: 4.

The rearrangement uses TRBV5-4 and TRBJ2-5; 7 bases agree with TRBD1. The CDR3 sequence is 14 residues long. V lost 2 bases, J lost 1 base, and 2 bases stayed unmatched. Germline lookup yields CDR1 SGHNT and CDR2 YYREEE (reference sequence). This CDR3 is CASSFTGAQETQYF. In DNA, the CDR3 is TGTGCCAGCAGCTTTACAGGGGCCCAAGAGACCCAGTACTTC.

V usage is TRBV24-1 and J usage is TRBJ1-2; D is ambiguous. Looked up from germline, CDR1 is KGHDR and CDR2 is SFDVKD. Trimming took 4 bases from V and 2 from J, leaving 4 bases between them. CDR3 length equals 12 residues. The CDR3 reads CATSDGNYGYTF. The CDR3 region has the DNA TGTGCCACCAGTGACGGGAACTATGGCTACACCTTC.

This clone showed up just once. The DNA of the CDR3 is TGTGCCAGCAGCTTAGAAGGGGTGAACACTGAAGCTTTCTTT. Residues: CASSLEGVNTEAFF. The rearrangement links TRBV13 to TRBJ1-1, with D possibly matching TRBD1 (5 bases). From germline, CDR1 is PRHDT and CDR2 FYEKMQ (reference sequence). The CDR3 loop spans 14 amino acids. V dropped 1 base and J dropped 0 bases, with 6 bases sitting between them.

This chain uses TRBV5-1 with TRBJ2-1; D not resolved. Germline values: CDR1 SGHRS, CDR2 YFSETQ. The CDR3 totals 15 residues. V gave up 2 bases and J gave up 7 bases, with 16 bases separating them. CDR3 protein: CASSLSHLLGNEQFF. Here the CDR3 DNA reads TGCGCCAGCAGCTTAAGTCACCTGCTAGGGAATGAGCAGTTCTTC.

This clone was picked up one time. This chain links TRBV5-1 with TRBJ2-3, with 11 bases matching TRBD2. The V segment lost 0 bases and the J segment 4 bases; nucleotides outside the gene matches: 4. Per the germline V gene, CDR1 is SGHRS and CDR2 is YFSETQ. The CDR3 totals 16 residues. Here the CDR3 DNA reads TGCGCCAGCAGCTTGGTTAGCGGGGGGGTGCCAGATACGCAGTATTTT. Translation gives CASSLVSGGVPDTQYF.

This chain connects TRBV5-1 to TRBJ2-7, with TRBD1 matching over 11 bases. This CDR3 has 15 residues. The V and J ends lost 2 bases and 3 bases, in that order; junction bases with no gene match: 4. Germline V CDR1 and CDR2: SGHRS, YFSETQ. CDR3 bases: TGCGCCAGCAGCTTCGTAGGGACAGGGGGCTACGAGCAGTACTTC. It codes for CASSFVGTGGYEQYF.

This clone was recorded once. This rearrangement joins TRBV28 to TRBJ1-2; D remains unclear. V gave up 5 bases and J gave up 3 bases, with 10 bases separating them. The CDR3 has 13 residues. The V gene's germline CDR1 is MDHEN and CDR2 SYDVKM. CDR3 DNA sequence: TGTGCCAGCAGTCACGAAGCAGACTATGGCTACACCTTC. Its protein is CASSHEADYGYTF.

The chain couples TRBV5-4 to TRBJ1-1, with no clear D. V dropped 4 bases and J dropped 0 bases, with 10 bases sitting between them. The germline V gene has CDR1 SGHNT and CDR2 YYREEE (reference sequence). This CDR3 spans 14 amino acids. CDR3 nucleotide sequence: TGTGCCAGCAGCGTGGACCAGATGAACACTGAAGCTTTCTTT. Protein product: CASSVDQMNTEAFF. Looking up the rest from reference TRBV5-4 and TRBJ1-1 gives the full variable domain: ETGVTQSPTHLIKTRGQQVTLRCSSQSGHNTVSWYQQALGQGPQFIFQYYREEENGRGNFPPRFSGLQFPNYSSELNVNALELDDSALYLCASSVDQMNTEAFFGQGTRLTVV.